This TCR beta chain was recorded in a study of graft-versus-host responses after intestinal transplantation. Here immunoSEQ multiplex PCR was the method, and the copy in TCRdb shows in-frame clones only, minus some. The sample has under 65,000 clones, 90% to 95% seen once. With 5 bases removed from V and 7 bases from J, the gap between germline ends came to 12 bases. Germline CDR1 and CDR2: MNHEY and SMNVEV (reference sequence). The CDR3 is 14 residues long. Notes on this clone: Its matching antigen is unknown.

This sequence originates from a human donor who was the organ donor for an intestinal transplant. Source: unstimulated CD4+ T cells sorted from spleen or lymph node cells, taken before transplant. The rearrangement joins TRBV27 to TRBJ1-6; maybe TRBD1 (6 bases). CDR3 protein: CASSLGQFNSPLHF. Written as DNA, the CDR3 is TGTGCCAGCAGTCTCGGACAGTTCAATTCACCCCTCCACTTT.